These 22 T cell receptor beta chains were all obtained from the same sample, sequenced in a study of cytomegalovirus exposure and HLA in healthy donors (dated 2017 in TCRdb). Receptor libraries were prepared by the immunoSEQ multiplex PCR assay. A mixture of 60 forward primers for TCR Vbeta segments and 13 reverse primers for TCR Jbeta segments was used in the multiplex PCR. Not all clones reach the TCRdb copy of this immuneACCESS table, which keeps in-frame sequences only. Checked studies attribute under half of the gap to unresolved V genes and leave the rest unexplained. This sample is represented by about 82,000 clones; about 80% of them were singletons. The ten largest account for around 3.4% of the sample. The sequencing sample was made of PBMCs. The receptor source for this set is a man between 50 and 59 years old in good health and CMV-seronegative.

The chain carries TRBV27 and TRBJ2-2; 9 nucleotides line up with TRBD1. CDR1 is MNHEY and CDR2 is SMNVEV in the germline V gene (reference sequence). This CDR3 has 16 amino acids. The junction had 9 bases not matched to a gene; V was cut back by 5 bases and J by 5 bases. The CDR3 region has the DNA TGTGCCAGCAGTCCTTGGGGGACAGGGAAGACCGGGGAGCTGTTTTTT. Translating it yields CASSPWGTGKTGELFF.

This clone was detected once. The CDR3 coding sequence is TGTGCCATCGGACAGGGAGCTAACTATGGCTACACCTTC. Protein: CAIGQGANYGYTF. The V and J genes are TRBV28 and TRBJ1-2; TRBD1 matches 8 bases. V dropped 10 bases and J dropped 0; count of bases not matched to a gene: 4. Germline CDR1 reads MDHEN; CDR2 reads SYDVKM. The CDR3 runs to 13 residues.

The genes are TRBV4-1 and TRBJ1-2, with D maybe TRBD1 (6 bases). Germline values: CDR1 MGHRA, CDR2 YSYEKL. The V gene lost 8 bases and the J gene lost 2 bases, with 18 bases spanning the gap. This CDR3 has 15 amino acids. CDR3 amino acids: CASGSPTTGNYGYTF. The CDR3 DNA follows: TGCGCCAGCGGGAGTCCTACTACAGGGAACTATGGCTACACCTTC.

The chain is built from TRBV6-1 and TRBJ1-2, with TRBD1 as a possible D gene (6 bases). Germline assignment: CDR1 MNHNS and CDR2 SASEGT. Between the trimmed V and J ends, which lost 5 bases and 0 bases, there was a span of 13 bases. The CDR3 loop spans 15 amino acids. CDR3 bases: TGTGCCAGCAGTTCCCCGGGACAAGCTAACTATGGCTACACCTTC. Its translation is CASSSPGQANYGYTF.

The chain combines TRBV12-2 with TRBJ2-3; whether TRBD2, the table's D call, matches the DNA was not checked. TRBV12-2 is a documented pseudogene. This CDR3 contains 13 residues. For the CDR3, the DNA is TGTGCAAGTCGCTTAGAGAGGCCGGATACGCAGTATTTT. Encoded protein: CASRLERPDTQYF.

The gene calls are TRBV5-6 and TRBJ2-1; 7 nucleotides agree with TRBD1. V dropped 4 bases and J dropped 4; count of bases not matched to a gene: 11. The germline CDR1 and CDR2 sequences are SGHDT and YYEEEE. The CDR3 loop spans 16 amino acids. This chain's CDR3 is CASSPIDRVVYNEQFF. CDR3 nucleotide sequence: TGTGCCAGCAGCCCTATAGACAGGGTCGTTTACAATGAGCAGTTCTTC.

J is TRBJ2-5 and V is TRBV28, with no clear D. Matching the DNA end better, TRBJ2-7 makes the J call doubtful. CDR1 and CDR2 (germline): MDHEN, SYDVKM. The CDR3 spans 13 residues. The CDR3, as DNA: TGTGCCAGCAGTTTAGTCCATACCTACGAGCAGTACTTC. As protein: CASSLVHTYEQYF.

The chain is built from TRBV27 and TRBJ2-2; D may be TRBD2 (6 bases). This CDR3 contains 15 residues. CDR1 is MNHEY, CDR2 SMNVEV, per germline (reference sequence). V was shortened by 2 bases and J by 2 bases, with 9 bases between the two germline ends. CDR3 DNA: TGTGCCAGCAGTTTAGCAGGACTAAACACCGGGGAGCTGTTTTTT. As protein: CASSLAGLNTGELFF.

This clone has just a few counts. The chain is built from TRBV6-5 and TRBJ2-3, with 8 bases that match TRBD1. CDR1 is MNHEY, CDR2 SVGAGI, per germline. V shed 5 bases and J 11 bases; nucleotides not matched to a gene: 15. The CDR3 is 15 amino acids. The CDR3 sequence: CASSHRGSEGGKQYF. CDR3 nucleotides: TGTGCCAGCAGTCACAGGGGGTCAGAAGGGGGAAAGCAGTATTTT.

This clone was counted a single time. This sequence joins TRBV10-1 and TRBJ1-1; D not resolved. The germline CDR1 and CDR2 sequences are WNHNN and SYGVQD (reference sequence). This CDR3 has 15 residues. With 0 bases removed from V and 0 bases from J, the gap between germline ends came to 8 bases. CDR3: CASSESRHLNTEAFF. In nucleotides, the CDR3 is TGCGCCAGCAGTGAGTCGCGGCACTTGAACACTGAAGCTTTCTTT.

This sequence joins TRBV7-8 and TRBJ2-7, with D possibly TRBD2 on 5 matching bases. The V gene's germline CDR1 is SGHVS and CDR2 FQNEAQ. Trimming removed 3 bases at V and 5 bases at J, with 8 bases between. The CDR3 covers 12 residues. This chain's CDR3 is CASSFPGNEQYF. The CDR3 region has the DNA TGTGCCAGCAGCTTCCCGGGGAACGAGCAGTACTTC.

For the CDR3, the DNA is TGTGCCTGGAGTGACTTCCCAGATACGCAGTATTTT. Its protein is CAWSDFPDTQYF. The chain recombines TRBV30 with TRBJ2-3; no definite D call. V lost 1 base, J lost 4 bases, and 6 bases lay in between. The CDR3 is made up of 12 amino acids. Germline V gives CDR1 GTSNPN, CDR2 SVGIG (reference sequence).

The genes are TRBV11-3 and TRBJ2-3; perhaps TRBD1 as D (5 bases). CDR3 length: 17 amino acids. Per the germline V gene, CDR1 is SGHNT and CDR2 is YENEEA. The germline V and J ends were trimmed by 5 bases and 3 bases, with 21 bases remaining between them. CDR3 in amino acids: CASSPGLRRGKTDTQYF. The CDR3 nucleotides read TGTGCCAGCAGCCCCGGGTTGAGAAGGGGTAAGACAGATACGCAGTATTTT.

The genes are TRBV2 and TRBJ1-6; D is possibly TRBD1 (6 bases). The V gene lost 7 bases and the J gene lost 4 bases, with 14 bases spanning the gap. This CDR3 has 15 amino acids. The germline gives CDR1 SNHLY, CDR2 FYNNEI. The DNA of the CDR3 is TGTGCCAGCATGGTGGACAGAAGATATAATTCACCCCTCCACTTT. Translation: CASMVDRRYNSPLHF.

This clone was counted between two and nine times. The chain carries TRBV30 and TRBJ1-2, with a possible D match to TRBD1 (6 bases). Germline lookup yields CDR1 GTSNPN and CDR2 SVGIG (reference sequence). The ends were cut back, 0 bases at V and 7 bases at J, with 18 bases in the middle. This CDR3 comprises 15 residues. The CDR3 sequence is CAWSVGAGTSGGYTF. The DNA for the CDR3 is TGTGCCTGGAGTGTTGGGGCCGGGACAAGTGGTGGCTACACCTTC.

This chain uses TRBV30 with TRBJ2-2, with 7 nucleotides matching TRBD1. CDR3 length equals 18 residues. CDR1 GTSNPN and CDR2 SVGIG come from the germline V gene (reference sequence). With 0 bases clipped from V and 5 bases from J, the junction kept 15 bases outside the gene matches. CDR3 DNA sequence: TGTGCCTGGAGTGTATCCAGAGGGGGCTACGATAAAACCGGGGAGCTGTTTTTT. This gives the protein CAWSVSRGGYDKTGELFF.

The rearrangement links TRBV18 to TRBJ2-6; 10 nucleotides line up with TRBD1. Unmatched junction bases numbered 7, after V lost 5 bases and J lost 0 bases. The germline V gene has CDR1 KGHSH and CDR2 LQKENI. This CDR3 is built from 18 residues. The DNA of the CDR3 is TGTGCCAGCTCATCAGAGGGACAGGGGACCTCTGGGGCCAACGTCCTGACTTTC. It encodes CASSSEGQGTSGANVLTF.

The chain carries TRBV7-8 and TRBJ2-5; 9 bases line up with TRBD1. The J call may be incorrect, as the DNA end agrees better with TRBJ2-7. Germline CDR1 reads SGHVS; CDR2 reads FQNEAQ. This CDR3 region has 15 residues. The DNA of the CDR3 is TGTGCCAGCAGCTTCGTGGGACAGGGCGGCTACGAGCAGTACTTC. This encodes CASSFVGQGGYEQYF.

The chain has TRBV25-1 and TRBJ1-2; D might be TRBD1 (6 bases). The CDR3 extends over 14 amino acids. The V and J ends lost 4 bases and 0 bases respectively, with 9 bases between them. Germline assignment: CDR1 MGHDK and CDR2 SYGVNS. The CDR3 loop is CASSAAGANYGYTF. In DNA, the CDR3 is TGTGCCAGCAGTGCCGCAGGGGCTAACTATGGCTACACCTTC.

The chain couples TRBV5-5 to TRBJ1-1; 11 bases align to TRBD1. This CDR3 has 15 residues. The V gene end was trimmed by 5 bases and the J gene end by 5 bases; junction bases not matched to a gene: 8. Germline-derived CDR1 and CDR2 are SGHKS and YYEKEE (reference sequence). For the CDR3, the DNA is TGTGCCAGCAGAAGAAAAGGGACAGGGGGTACTGAAGCTTTCTTT. Amino acid sequence: CASRRKGTGGTEAFF.

As to this clone: Other DNA sequences in the sample encode the same CDR3. The V gene is TRBV11-2, the J gene TRBJ2-2; D is ambiguous. The CDR3 consists of 14 residues. Germline V CDR1 and CDR2: SGHAT, FQNNGV. V dropped 0 bases and J dropped 2 bases, with 4 bases sitting between them. The CDR3 is CASSLDRNTGELFF. CDR3 nucleotide sequence: TGTGCCAGCAGCTTAGACAGAAACACCGGGGAGCTGTTTTTT. Full variable domain (remainder filled in from reference TRBV11-2 and TRBJ2-2): EAGVAQSPRYKIIEKRQSVAFWCNPISGHATLYWYQQILGQGPKLLIQFQNNGVVDDSQLPKDRFSAERLKGVDSTLKIQPAKLEDSAVYLCASSLDRNTGELFFGEGSRLTVL.

The rearrangement joins TRBV5-1 to TRBJ1-3; 9 bases align to TRBD1. The J segment lost 4 bases and the V segment lost 2 bases, leaving 1 base of the junction unmatched. The V gene's germline CDR1 is SGHRS and CDR2 YFSETQ. The CDR3 consists of 14 residues. The CDR3 DNA reads TGCGCCAGCAGCTTACAGGGGGCCGGAAACACCATATATTTT. Protein: CASSLQGAGNTIYF.